The subject of this entry is one TCR beta chain. Its specificity is unknown. The record originates from a study of beta chain features in type 1 diabetes. All of the isolated RNA was reverse transcribed, so expressed TCRB transcripts were sequenced. Some clones are missing from TCRdb's copy, which holds only in-frame ones; the method was immunoSEQ multiplex PCR. The profile covers fewer than 30,000 clones, with around 69% appearing a single time and less than 4.5% taken by the ten largest. Whole-study findings and limits: Cells carrying high TCR expression could end up over-represented when cDNA is sequenced. Among patients with Type 1 diabetes, TCRB CDR3s were moderately but significantly shorter in every one of the four CD4+ subsets.

One heparinised blood draw, averaging about 120 mL, came from each donor. Sequenced material: Tregs from blood. The TCR sequence derives from a man younger than 30 with type 1 diabetes.

DNA for the CDR3: TGTGCCAGCTCACCGATGACAGGGGGTCGTAGAGCTTTCTTT. Its translation is CASSPMTGGRRAFF. The chain employs TRBV18 and TRBJ1-1, with 9 bases aligning to TRBD1. This CDR3 is 14 amino acids long. Germline values: CDR1 KGHSH, CDR2 LQKENI. Losses at the gene ends were 3 bases for V and 10 bases for J; bases not matched to a gene: 9.